This TCR beta chain was captured in a study of shared clonotypes between healthy human individuals. Naive CD8 cells were CD45RO-negative, positively selected for CCR7, excluding terminally differentiated effector memory CD45RA+ cells. The table came from immunoSEQ multiplex PCR; TCRdb's copy has only in-frame clones and leaves some out. This sample has around 550,000 clones; approximately 95% occur once, and the top ten carry 0.095% to 0.14%. Whole-study findings and limits: Relative to their counterparts shared across all four donors, non-shared clonotypes exhibited diminished generation probabilities.

To note about this clone: No antigen is known for it.

In germline, CDR1 is MDHEN, CDR2 SYDVKM. The CDR3 sequence is 21 residues long. V lost 4 bases to trimming and J lost 0 bases, with 31 bases between them. Sample: naive CD8+ T cells sorted from blood. The clonotype comes from a woman aged 30 to 39 in good health. The chain has TRBV28 and TRBJ2-7; D possibly matches TRBD1 or TRBD2 (5 bases each). CDR3: CASSSSIPWVGAEWSSYEQYF. CDR3 bases: TGTGCCAGCAGTTCCTCTATACCTTGGGTCGGGGCCGAATGGAGCTCCTACGAGCAGTACTTC.